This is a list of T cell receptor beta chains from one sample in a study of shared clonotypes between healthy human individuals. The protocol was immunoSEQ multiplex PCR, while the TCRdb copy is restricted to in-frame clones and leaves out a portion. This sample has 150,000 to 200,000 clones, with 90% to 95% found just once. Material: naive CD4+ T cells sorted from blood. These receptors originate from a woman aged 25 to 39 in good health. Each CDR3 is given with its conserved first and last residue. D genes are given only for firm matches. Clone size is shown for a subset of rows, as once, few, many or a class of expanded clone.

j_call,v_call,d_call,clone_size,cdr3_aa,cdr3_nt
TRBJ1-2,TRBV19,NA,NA,CATEGGSYGYTF,TGTGCCACAGAAGGGGGTAGCTATGGCTACACCTTC
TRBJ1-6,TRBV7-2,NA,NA,CASSPTAPSSYNSPLHF,TGTGCCAGCAGCCCAACAGCCCCGAGCTCCTATAATTCACCCCTCCACTTT
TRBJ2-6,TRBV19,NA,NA,CASSIFPGVSGANVLTF,TGTGCCAGTAGTATTTTTCCAGGGGTCTCTGGGGCCAACGTCCTGACTTTC
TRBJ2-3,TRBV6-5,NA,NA,CASSYSSRPSDTQYF,TGTGCCAGCAGTTACAGTAGCAGGCCTTCAGATACGCAGTATTTT
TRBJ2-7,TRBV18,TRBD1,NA,CASSPGTEGQYF,TGTGCCAGCTCACCAGGGACAGAGGGGCAGTACTTC
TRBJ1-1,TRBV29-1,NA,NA,CSGGATSGAFF,TGCAGCGGGGGGGCAACTTCGGGAGCTTTCTTT
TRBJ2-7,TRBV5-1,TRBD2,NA,CASSLVGTSKSGLQGQYF,TGCGCCAGCAGCTTGGTGGGGACTAGTAAATCCGGCCTTCAGGGGCAGTACTTC
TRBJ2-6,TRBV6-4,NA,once,CASSPNSAGANVLTF,TGTGCCAGCAGTCCAAACAGTGCTGGGGCCAACGTCCTGACTTTC
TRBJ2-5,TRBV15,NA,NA,CATSRVSGMETQYF,TGTGCCACCAGCAGAGTCTCAGGGATGGAGACCCAGTACTTC
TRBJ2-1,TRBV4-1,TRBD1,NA,CASSQVGQVVRDEQFF,TGCGCCAGCAGCCAAGTGGGACAGGTAGTGAGGGATGAGCAGTTCTTC
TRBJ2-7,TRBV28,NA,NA,CASSPRVYEQYF,TGTGCCAGCAGTCCACGGGTCTACGAGCAGTACTTC
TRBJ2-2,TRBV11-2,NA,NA,CASSLGYFGRRTNTGELFF,TGTGCCAGCAGCTTAGGCTACTTTGGTCGGCGGACGAACACCGGGGAGCTGTTTTTT
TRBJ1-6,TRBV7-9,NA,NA,CASSLKGGAPLHF,TGTGCCAGCAGCTTAAAAGGGGGAGCACCCCTCCACTTT
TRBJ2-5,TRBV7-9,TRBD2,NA,CASSLASGRWETQYF,TGTGCCAGCAGCTTAGCTAGCGGGAGGTGGGAGACCCAGTACTTC
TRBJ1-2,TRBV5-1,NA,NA,CASSPDTNYGYTF,TGCGCCAGCAGCCCGGACACTAACTATGGCTACACCTTC
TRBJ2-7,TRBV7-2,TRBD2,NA,CASSSGTRPYEQYF,TGTGCCAGCAGCTCCGGGACTAGACCCTACGAGCAGTACTTC
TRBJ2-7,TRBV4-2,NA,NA,CASSQADDYEQYF,TGTGCCAGCAGCCAAGCCGACGACTACGAGCAGTACTTC
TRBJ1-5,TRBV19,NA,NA,CASSMVSRATLSNQPQHF,TGTGCCAGTAGTATGGTATCCAGGGCCACCCTTAGCAATCAGCCCCAGCATTTT
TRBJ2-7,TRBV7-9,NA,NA,CASSFSVPGLHEQYF,TGTGCCAGCAGCTTTTCAGTTCCCGGTCTCCACGAGCAGTACTTC
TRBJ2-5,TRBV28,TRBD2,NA,CATGGSQRQETQYF,TGTGCAACCGGGGGGTCGCAACGCCAAGAGACCCAGTACTTC
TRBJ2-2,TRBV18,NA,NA,CASSPPGVETGELFF,TGTGCCAGCTCACCACCGGGGGTCGAAACCGGGGAGCTGTTTTTT
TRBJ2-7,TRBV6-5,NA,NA,CASSYGGGQSSYEQYF,TGTGCCAGCAGTTACGGGGGGGGACAGAGCTCCTACGAGCAGTACTTC
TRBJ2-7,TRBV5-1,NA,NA,CASSLVVGVPYEQYF,TGCGCCAGCAGCTTGGTGGTGGGGGTTCCCTACGAGCAGTACTTC
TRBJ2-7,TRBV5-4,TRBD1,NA,CASSPSPGQDYEQYF,TGTGCCAGCAGCCCATCTCCGGGACAGGACTACGAGCAGTACTTC
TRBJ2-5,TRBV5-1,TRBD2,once,CASSQGASGEETQYF,TGCGCCAGCAGTCAGGGAGCTAGCGGGGAAGAGACCCAGTACTTC
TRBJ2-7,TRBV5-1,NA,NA,CASSLNQGNEQYF,TGCGCCAGCAGCTTGAACCAGGGGAACGAGCAGTACTTC
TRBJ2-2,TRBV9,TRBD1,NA,CASSSPGQGTGELFF,TGTGCCAGCAGCTCACCGGGACAGGGGACCGGGGAGCTGTTTTTT
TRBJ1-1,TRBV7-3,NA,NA,CASSSLVNTEAFF,TGTGCCAGCAGCTCCCTAGTTAACACTGAAGCTTTCTTT